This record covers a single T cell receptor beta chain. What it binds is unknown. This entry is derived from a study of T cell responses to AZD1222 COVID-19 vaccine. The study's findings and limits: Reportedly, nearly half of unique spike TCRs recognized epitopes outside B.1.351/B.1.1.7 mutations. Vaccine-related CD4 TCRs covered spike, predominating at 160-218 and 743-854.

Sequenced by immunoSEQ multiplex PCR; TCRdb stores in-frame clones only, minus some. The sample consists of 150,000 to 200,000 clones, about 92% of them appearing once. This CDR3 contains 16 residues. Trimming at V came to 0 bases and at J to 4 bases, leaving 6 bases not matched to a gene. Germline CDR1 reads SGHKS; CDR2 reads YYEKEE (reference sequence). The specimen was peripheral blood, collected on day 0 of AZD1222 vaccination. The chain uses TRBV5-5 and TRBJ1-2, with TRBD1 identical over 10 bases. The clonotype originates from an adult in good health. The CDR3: CASSLAGTGAAYGYTF. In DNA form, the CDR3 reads TGTGCCAGCAGCTTGGCGGGGACAGGGGCGGCCTATGGCTACACCTTC.